The 26 T cell receptor beta chains below all came from one sample that was sequenced in a study of beta chain features in type 1 diabetes. Expressed TCRB transcripts were sequenced because the isolated RNA had all been reverse transcribed beforehand. This table comes from immunoSEQ multiplex PCR, and its TCRdb copy is limited to in-frame clones, with some not included. Of about 250,000 clones listed, roughly an eighth are singletons. The sequencing sample was made of naive CD4+ T cells from blood. These TCRs come from a middle-aged woman in good health.

V is TRBV13 and J is TRBJ2-1; 7 nucleotides match TRBD2. Germline loops: CDR1 PRHDT, CDR2 FYEKMQ (reference sequence). V was pared by 1 base and J by 4 bases, with 4 bases of the junction left unmatched. CDR3 length: 15 amino acids. CDR3 nucleotide sequence: TGTGCCAGCAGCTTAGTGGGGGGGGTTTACAATGAGCAGTTCTTC. It is translated as CASSLVGGVYNEQFF. The variable domain in full, completed from reference TRBV13 and TRBJ2-1, reads AAGVIQSPRHLIKEKRETATLKCYPIPRHDTVYWYQQGPGQDPQFLISFYEKMQSDKGSIPDRFSAQQFSDYHSELNMSSLELGDSALYFCASSLVGGVYNEQFFGPGTRLTVL.

There are a few counts of this clone. This chain uses TRBV19 with TRBJ1-1; D not resolved. CDR3 size: 11 residues. The V and J ends lost 4 bases and 6 bases respectively, with 6 bases between them. CDR1 is LNHDA and CDR2 is SQIVND in the germline V gene (reference sequence). CDR3 sequence: CASSKHAEAFF. CDR3 nucleotide sequence: TGTGCCAGTAGTAAGCACGCTGAAGCTTTCTTT.

The J gene is TRBJ2-7, the V gene TRBV10-3, with 10 bases lining up with TRBD2. The CDR3 is made up of 17 amino acids. The germline CDR1 and CDR2 sequences are ENHRY and SYGVKD. With 5 bases clipped from V and 3 bases from J, the junction kept 13 bases outside the gene matches. The CDR3 nucleotides are TGTGCCATCAGTTCCGGGACTAGCGTCGGGGGGCTCTACGAGCAGTACTTC. Amino acids: CAISSGTSVGGLYEQYF.

A few counts support this clone. The chain recombines TRBV7-9 with TRBJ1-6, with 7 positions matching TRBD1. Germline V gives CDR1 SEHNR, CDR2 FQNEAQ (reference sequence). Trimming removed 8 bases from V and 10 bases from J; junction bases left unmatched: 11. The CDR3 has 14 residues. The CDR3 is CASPLGTDESPLHF. The CDR3 DNA reads as TGTGCCAGCCCCTTGGGGACAGATGAATCACCCCTCCACTTT.

This clone was found a few times. This chain joins TRBV7-2 and TRBJ2-5; tentatively, D is TRBD2 (7 bases). Germline CDR1 SGHTA, CDR2 FQGNSA. The CDR3 totals 15 residues. Deletions cut 4 bases from V and 1 base from J, with 13 bases between. Here the CDR3 DNA reads TGTGCCAGCAGCTGGCAACGGGGGGCCCAAGAGACCCAGTACTTC. Amino acids: CASSWQRGAQETQYF.

The sample holds a few counts of this clone. The chain has TRBV7-9 and TRBJ1-4; D perhaps matches TRBD1 (5 bases). V was pared by 5 bases and J by 0 bases, with 10 bases between. The germline gives CDR1 SEHNR, CDR2 FQNEAQ (reference sequence). The CDR3 runs to 15 residues. The CDR3 reads CASSPRTPTNEKLFF. CDR3 coding DNA: TGTGCCAGCAGCCCCAGGACACCAACTAATGAAAAACTGTTTTTT.

This clone has only a few counts. The V call is TRBV9, the J call TRBJ2-5, with 10 bases matching TRBD2. The CDR3 loop spans 16 amino acids. Germline loops: CDR1 SGDLS, CDR2 YYNGEE. V shed 4 bases, J shed 4 bases, and the junction held 10 bases outside the gene matches. The CDR3 DNA reads TGTGCCAGCAGCCTGGGGACTAGCGTTGGTGCAGAGACCCAGTACTTC. Its protein is CASSLGTSVGAETQYF.

V usage is TRBV7-2 and J usage is TRBJ1-5, with a tentative D call TRBD1 (6 bases). Trimming took off 4 bases at V and 9 bases at J, with 16 bases between the two ends. This CDR3 is 14 amino acids long. The germline gives CDR1 SGHTA, CDR2 FQGNSA. Here the CDR3 DNA reads TGTGCCAGCAGCTCGAGCCTACAGGGCGGGCCCCAGCATTTT. Encoded protein: CASSSSLQGGPQHF.

This clone has only a few counts. The J gene is TRBJ1-1, the V gene TRBV5-1; TRBD1 agrees at 9 bases. The CDR3 contains 16 residues. V dropped 0 bases and J dropped 1; count of bases not matched to a gene: 4. The germline V gene has CDR1 SGHRS and CDR2 YFSETQ. CDR3: CASSLATGGKNTEAFF. The CDR3 coding sequence is TGCGCCAGCAGCTTGGCTACAGGGGGCAAGAACACTGAAGCTTTCTTT.

The V call is TRBV9, the J call TRBJ2-6; 7 nucleotides match TRBD1. J gave up 1 base and V 1 base, and 20 bases lay outside the gene matches. Germline loops: CDR1 SGDLS, CDR2 YYNGEE. The CDR3 length is 22 residues. CDR3 DNA: TGTGCCAGCAGCGTACTAAAAGTGGGTGAGGGGGCTTTTCCGTCTGGGGCCAACGTCCTGACTTTC. Translating gives CASSVLKVGEGAFPSGANVLTF.

The genes are TRBV18 and TRBJ1-5; TRBD1 might be the D (5 bases). The CDR3 contains 14 residues. The V end was cut by 4 bases, the J end by 7 bases, with 14 bases between. The germline V gene has CDR1 KGHSH and CDR2 LQKENI. CDR3 sequence: CASSQSGGEQPQHF. Here the CDR3 DNA reads TGTGCCAGCTCACAGTCGGGGGGGGAGCAGCCCCAGCATTTT.

The DNA for the CDR3 is TGTGCCAGCAGCGTAGTACATGGACGGGGATTTAATGAGCAGTTCTTC. Amino acid sequence: CASSVVHGRGFNEQFF. J is TRBJ2-1 and V is TRBV9, with TRBD2 as a possible D gene (5 bases). CDR3 length equals 16 residues. Germline values: CDR1 SGDLS, CDR2 YYNGEE. V was shortened by 0 bases and J by 7 bases, with 17 bases between the two germline ends.

This clone appeared a few times. V is TRBV18 and J is TRBJ2-2, with 11 bases matching TRBD2. CDR3 length: 17 residues. Per germline, CDR1 KGHSH and CDR2 LQKENI. V trimming: 5 bases; J trimming: 6 bases; junction bases outside the gene matches: 11. CDR3 sequence: CASSSRTSGFMSGELFF. In nucleotides, the CDR3 is TGTGCCAGCTCATCGAGGACTAGCGGGTTTATGTCCGGGGAGCTGTTTTTT.

This clone was seen a handful of times. This rearrangement joins TRBV5-1 to TRBJ2-3; D is perhaps TRBD2 (6 bases). The CDR3 has 16 amino acids. CDR1 SGHRS and CDR2 YFSETQ come from the germline V gene. V was shortened by 7 bases and J by 4 bases, with 22 bases between the two germline ends. CDR3 DNA sequence: TGCGCCAGCGGGGGACTCTCGGCCCGAGGGGCAGATACGCAGTATTTT. It codes for CASGGLSARGADTQYF.

This clone was detected a few times. The chain uses TRBV11-2 and TRBJ2-4; D is perhaps TRBD2 (6 bases). The CDR3 runs 13 residues. The V and J ends lost 3 bases and 4 bases respectively, with 7 bases between them. CDR1 and CDR2 (germline): SGHAT, FQNNGV. CDR3 loop: CASSFGGKNIQYF. In nucleotides, the CDR3 is TGTGCCAGCAGCTTCGGGGGAAAAAACATTCAGTACTTC.

This clone was counted only a few times. The rearrangement links TRBV9 to TRBJ1-1; TRBD1 is a possible D gene (6 bases). Per germline, CDR1 SGDLS and CDR2 YYNGEE. This CDR3 is 15 amino acids long. Trimming shortened V by 3 bases and J by 3 bases, and 15 bases separated the two germline ends. The CDR3 region is CASSASEDSYTEAFF. The DNA of the CDR3 is TGTGCCAGCAGCGCCAGTGAGGACAGTTACACTGAAGCTTTCTTT.

Only a few counts were recorded for this clone. The rearrangement uses TRBV25-1 and TRBJ2-3; 7 positions match TRBD2. Per germline, CDR1 MGHDK and CDR2 SYGVNS. The junction had 3 bases not matched to a gene; V was cut back by 2 bases and J by 7 bases. The CDR3 is made up of 13 amino acids. As DNA, the CDR3 is TGTGCCAGCAGTGAAGCGGGAGCCTATACGCAGTATTTT. Residues: CASSEAGAYTQYF.

This clone was found a few times. The chain joins TRBV6-5 to TRBJ2-7; 7 positions agree with TRBD1. The length of the CDR3 is 15 residues. The J segment lost 2 bases and the V segment lost 4 bases, leaving 8 bases of the junction unmatched. The germline V gene has CDR1 MNHEY and CDR2 SVGAGI. As DNA, the CDR3 is TGTGCCAGCAGTTCCCCCGCAGGGGGTGCCTACGAGCAGTACTTC. Encoded protein: CASSSPAGGAYEQYF.

This chain links TRBV9 with TRBJ2-3; D not certain. The germline V gene has CDR1 SGDLS and CDR2 YYNGEE. Trimming stripped 0 bases from V and 4 bases from J, with 9 bases between. The CDR3 has 14 residues. The DNA of the CDR3 is TGTGCCAGCAGCGTAGGTAGTTCCGCAGATACGCAGTATTTT. Residues: CASSVGSSADTQYF.

This clone occurred a few times. V usage is TRBV2 and J usage is TRBJ2-7; TRBD2 matches at 12 bases. The CDR3 is 14 residues long. CDR1 SNHLY and CDR2 FYNNEI come from the germline V gene. V lost 7 bases to trimming and J lost 7 bases; unmatched junction nucleotides: 8. The CDR3 sequence: CASMVGTSGGEQYF. The CDR3 DNA follows: TGTGCCAGCATGGTTGGTACTAGCGGGGGGGAGCAGTACTTC.

This clone was seen a few times. The CDR3 DNA reads as TGTGCCAGCAGCGCCCCTGGAAGGACTAGCGGGGGGAGTTACGGGGAGCTGTTTTTT. Amino acid sequence: CASSAPGRTSGGSYGELFF. The chain recombines TRBV5-6 with TRBJ2-2, with TRBD2 matching over 14 bases. With 4 bases clipped from V and 7 bases from J, the junction kept 15 bases outside the gene matches. CDR1 is SGHDT, CDR2 YYEEEE, per germline. This CDR3 is built from 19 residues.

Many counts were recorded for this clone. V and J are TRBV6-6 and TRBJ2-5, with D perhaps matching TRBD2 (7 bases). This CDR3 has 12 amino acids. In germline, CDR1 is MNHNY, CDR2 SVGAGI (reference sequence). V dropped 10 bases and J dropped 4 bases, with 13 bases sitting between them. The CDR3 DNA follows: TGTGCCATCAGAGGGGGGGGAGAGACCCAGTACTTC. Its protein product is CAIRGGGETQYF.

This clone was observed a few times. The chain links TRBV25-1 to TRBJ2-5, with 7 bases matching TRBD1. Judging by the DNA end, TRBJ2-7 fits better; the J call may be wrong. This CDR3 has 15 amino acids. Germline assignment: CDR1 MGHDK and CDR2 SYGVNS. The CDR3 here is CASSVGQPSSYEQYF. CDR3 DNA sequence: TGTGCCAGCAGTGTGGGACAGCCCAGCTCCTACGAGCAGTACTTC.

CDR3 region: CSVTGVLNAFF. The CDR3, as DNA: TGCAGCGTCACCGGGGTCTTGAACGCTTTCTTT. The chain recombines TRBV29-1 with TRBJ1-1; D remains unclear. The V and J ends lost 6 bases and 11 bases respectively, with 16 bases between them. The CDR3 is 11 amino acids. Germline values: CDR1 SQVTM, CDR2 ANQGSEA.

This clone was seen more than once but under ten times. The chain has TRBV5-1 and TRBJ1-2; 8 nucleotides agree with TRBD1. The CDR3 extends over 14 amino acids. Trimming took 4 bases from V and 5 from J; bases not matched to a gene: 7. Germline loops: CDR1 SGHRS, CDR2 YFSETQ. CDR3 DNA: TGCGCCAGCAGCCCGGGACAGGACTCTTATGGCTACACCTTC. Protein sequence: CASSPGQDSYGYTF. The full variable domain, completed using reference TRBV5-1 and TRBJ1-2, is KAGVTQTPRYLIKTRGQQVTLSCSPISGHRSVSWYQQTPGQGLQFLFEYFSETQRNKGNFPGRFSGRQFSNSRSEMNVSTLELGDSALYLCASSPGQDSYGYTFGSGTRLTVV.

This clone came up once. A junction boundary mismatches the germline segment, possibly from a read error. The gene calls are TRBV19 and TRBJ2-5; the match to TRBD2 covers 8 bases. This CDR3 contains 13 residues. CDR1 is LNHDA, CDR2 SQIVND, per germline (reference sequence). CDR3 loop: CASSVSGKETRYF. DNA for the CDR3: TGTGCCAGTAGTGTTAGCGGGAAAGAGACCCGGTACTTC.